One and the same sample provided the 20 T cell receptor beta chains below, sequenced in a study of shared clonotypes between healthy human individuals. Sequencing used immunoSEQ multiplex PCR; TCRdb keeps in-frame clones, though not all of them. The sample contains some 480,000 clones, 79% of which appear only once. The sequenced material came from PBMCs. These receptors were collected from a woman aged 40 to 50 in good health. Some clones in this sample may be carry-over from other donors' samples.

The gene calls are TRBV4-1 and TRBJ1-2, with D perhaps matching TRBD1 (5 bases). Germline values: CDR1 MGHRA, CDR2 YSYEKL. The CDR3 runs to 14 residues. V was cut by 6 bases and J by 4 bases, with 15 bases left in between. The CDR3 region is CASRPFGAGYGYTF. The DNA of the CDR3 is TGCGCCAGCAGACCCTTCGGGGCTGGCTATGGCTACACCTTC.

The chain has TRBV7-2 and TRBJ2-1; no clear D. Between the trimmed V and J ends, which lost 7 bases and 0 bases, there was a span of 10 bases. The CDR3 is 14 amino acids. Germline V gene lookup returns CDR1 SGHTA and CDR2 FQGNSA. The CDR3 sequence is CASNSVSSYNEQFF. The CDR3 nucleotides read TGTGCCAGCAACAGCGTGAGCTCCTACAATGAGCAGTTCTTC.

The chain recombines TRBV10-2 with TRBJ2-7; D is unresolved. Germline assignment: CDR1 WSHSY and CDR2 SAAADI. Between the trimmed V and J ends, which lost 4 bases and 7 bases, there was a span of 14 bases. The CDR3 sequence is 13 residues long. The CDR3: CASSGSRVGEQYF. CDR3 sequence (DNA): TGCGCCAGCAGTGGTAGCAGAGTCGGGGAGCAGTACTTC.

The rearrangement uses TRBV5-1 and TRBJ2-1, with 12 bases aligning to TRBD2. Trimming removed 4 bases from V and 10 bases from J; junction bases left unmatched: 18. This CDR3 is 18 amino acids long. Germline CDR1 SGHRS, CDR2 YFSETQ. The CDR3, as DNA: TGCGCCAGCAGCGGAGGGGGCGGTGGACTAGCGGGATTAGGAGAGCAGTTCTTC. This encodes CASSGGGGGLAGLGEQFF.

This clone was seen only a few times. The chain uses TRBV5-1 and TRBJ2-2; 9 bases align to TRBD2. In germline, CDR1 is SGHRS, CDR2 YFSETQ. The CDR3 is 15 residues long. J was trimmed by 7 bases and V by 0 bases; bases with no gene match: 4. This CDR3 is CASSLALAGVGELFF. As DNA, the CDR3 is TGCGCCAGCAGCTTGGCATTAGCGGGAGTCGGGGAGCTGTTTTTT.

The chain is built from TRBV4-1 and TRBJ2-1; 7 nucleotides align to TRBD2. With V trimmed by 1 base and J by 14 bases, 8 bases remained unmatched. The CDR3 totals 13 residues. Per the germline V gene, CDR1 is MGHRA and CDR2 is YSYEKL. This chain's CDR3 is CASSQVRERSEFF. The CDR3 bases are TGCGCCAGCAGCCAAGTGCGGGAGAGGAGCGAGTTCTTC.

The V gene is TRBV19, the J gene TRBJ2-5, with D maybe TRBD2 (5 bases). The CDR3 sequence is 13 residues long. The germline CDR1 and CDR2 sequences are LNHDA and SQIVND (reference sequence). Trimming took off 3 bases at V and 3 bases at J, with 8 bases between the two ends. DNA of the CDR3: TGTGCCAGTAGTATGGCTAGCAAAGAGACCCAGTACTTC. This translates into CASSMASKETQYF.

This chain uses TRBV5-1 with TRBJ2-3; tentatively, D is TRBD2 (9 bases). CDR3 size: 18 residues. Germline CDR1 SGHRS, CDR2 YFSETQ. V gave up 4 bases and J gave up 2 bases, with 23 bases separating them. CDR3 sequence: CASSRQGSSGATTDTQYF. CDR3 nucleotide sequence: TGCGCCAGCAGCCGACAGGGGTCTAGCGGGGCCACCACAGATACGCAGTATTTT.

This sequence joins TRBV27 and TRBJ2-1; 14 bases map to TRBD2. V lost 2 bases and J lost 8; bases outside the gene matches: 14. Germline CDR1 is MNHEY and CDR2 is SMNVEV (reference sequence). CDR3 size: 19 residues. CDR3 amino acids: CASSLPGTSGSSHLYEQFF. The DNA of the CDR3 is TGTGCCAGCAGTTTACCCGGGACTAGCGGGAGTAGCCATTTATATGAGCAGTTCTTC.

This clone was seen once. This chain connects TRBV11-2 to TRBJ1-1, with 7 bases fitting TRBD1. The CDR3 is 18 residues long. The ends lost 3 bases at V and 0 bases at J; junction bases unmatched: 13. Germline loops: CDR1 SGHAT, CDR2 FQNNGV. The chain's CDR3 is CASSFGGRGGPMNTEAFF. The CDR3 DNA sequence: TGTGCCAGCAGCTTCGGGGGGAGAGGGGGCCCCATGAACACTGAAGCTTTCTTT.

The gene calls are TRBV19 and TRBJ2-2; D uncertain. There are 16 residues in the CDR3. The V gene lost 7 bases and the J gene lost 0 bases, with 15 bases spanning the gap. The germline gives CDR1 LNHDA, CDR2 SQIVND (reference sequence). CDR3 nucleotides: TGTGCCAGTAAAGGCGCAGGTTCGACGAACACCGGGGAGCTGTTTTTT. Translating it yields CASKGAGSTNTGELFF.

The rearrangement links TRBV27 to TRBJ2-3; D not certain. V dropped 2 bases and J dropped 0 bases, with 9 bases sitting between them. The CDR3 spans 15 residues. In germline, CDR1 is MNHEY, CDR2 SMNVEV (reference sequence). The CDR3 nucleotides are TGTGCCAGCAGTTTACTGAGAACTAGCACAGATACGCAGTATTTT. It encodes CASSLLRTSTDTQYF.

This chain uses TRBV7-9 with TRBJ2-3; 7 bases align to TRBD1. Germline loops: CDR1 SEHNR, CDR2 FQNEAQ (reference sequence). The V and J ends lost 2 bases and 5 bases, in that order; junction bases with no gene match: 7. CDR3 length: 15 residues. The CDR3 bases are TGTGCCAGCAGCTTACTAACAGGGGTGATAGATACGCAGTATTTT. It translates to CASSLLTGVIDTQYF.

The chain uses TRBV4-2 and TRBJ1-1, with D possibly being TRBD1 (5 bases). The V gene's germline CDR1 is LGHNA and CDR2 YNFKEQ. CDR3 length equals 14 residues. Between the trimmed V and J ends, which lost 0 bases and 11 bases, there was a span of 16 bases. CDR3 nucleotides: TGTGCCAGCAGCCAAGATCTCCAGGGCAGCGACGCTTTCTTT. Its protein is CASSQDLQGSDAFF.

V gene TRBV5-4 combines with J gene TRBJ1-3; TRBD1 agrees at 10 bases. This CDR3 contains 16 residues. CDR1 and CDR2 from the germline V gene are SGHNT and YYREEE (reference sequence). The ends lost 2 bases at V and 0 bases at J; junction bases unmatched: 2. The CDR3 loop is CASSFWTGGSGNTIYF. The CDR3 DNA sequence: TGTGCCAGCAGCTTTTGGACAGGGGGCTCTGGAAACACCATATATTTT.

This clone occurred once. The CDR3 coding sequence is TGTGCCAGCAGCCAATCGGGGACTGGGGCCTACGAGCAGTACTTC. Protein product: CASSQSGTGAYEQYF. This sequence joins TRBV16 and TRBJ2-7; D is perhaps TRBD2 (6 bases). The CDR3 runs 15 residues. Trimming took off 0 bases at V and 2 bases at J, with 11 bases between the two ends. CDR1 and CDR2 (germline): KGHSY, FQNENV. The complete variable domain, with remaining parts taken from reference TRBV16 and TRBJ2-7, reads GEEVAQTPKHLVRGEGQKAKLYCAPIKGHSYVFWYQQVLKNEFKFLISFQNENVFDETGMPKERFSAKCLPNSPCSLEIQATKLEDSAVYFCASSQSGTGAYEQYFGPGTRLTVT.

This sequence joins TRBV7-7 and TRBJ2-2; 9 positions agree with TRBD2. V lost 5 bases to trimming and J lost 0 bases; unmatched junction nucleotides: 4. CDR3 length equals 16 residues. The V gene's germline CDR1 is SSHAT and CDR2 FNYEAQ (reference sequence). The CDR3 here is CASSPASGTNTGELFF. CDR3 coding DNA: TGTGCCAGCAGCCCAGCTAGCGGGACGAACACCGGGGAGCTGTTTTTT.

The CDR3 nucleotides read TGTGCCAGCAGCTTAGCTTGGGCCAGTCCCTACGAGCAGTACTTC. This sequence encodes CASSLAWASPYEQYF. The chain has TRBV11-1 and TRBJ2-7; D remains ambiguous. V dropped 0 bases and J dropped 2 bases, with 11 bases sitting between them. The CDR3 loop spans 15 amino acids. The germline CDR1 and CDR2 sequences are SGHAT and FQDESV (reference sequence).

Concerning this clone: Just one base apart from a much larger clone, this may be a read error. The sample contains more than one DNA sequence encoding this CDR3. The chain recombines TRBV7-9 with TRBJ2-7; D is ambiguous. The CDR3 runs to 11 residues. Trimming shortened V by 5 bases and J by 3 bases, and 5 bases separated the two germline ends. The germline gives CDR1 SEHNR, CDR2 FQNEAQ (reference sequence). CDR3 DNA sequence: TGTGCCAGCAGCCCATACTACGAGCAGTACTTC. Its protein is CASSPYYEQYF.

This chain uses TRBV13 with TRBJ2-1, with TRBD2 matching 7 bases. J gave up 6 bases and V 1 base, and 0 bases lay outside the gene matches. CDR3 length: 13 amino acids. Germline V lookup: CDR1 PRHDT, CDR2 FYEKMQ (reference sequence). The CDR3 region has the DNA TGTGCCAGCAGCTTAGTAGCGGGCAATGAGCAGTTCTTC. Translated: CASSLVAGNEQFF.